The source of this T cell receptor (beta chain) is a study of blood T cell repertoires in COVID-19. This clone appeared once. Participant age was roughly 18 to 90 years, and participants resided in 24 US areas. Cohort placement rested on clinical history that participants reported themselves. This table comes from immunoSEQ multiplex PCR, and its TCRdb copy is limited to in-frame clones, with some not included. The table lists approximately 240,000 clones, about 93% of them singletons. The CDR3 sequence is 15 residues long. The V gene end was trimmed by 4 bases and the J gene end by 4 bases; junction bases not matched to a gene: 7.

Material for sequencing was PBMCs or T cells enriched from blood (not recorded which). The rearrangement uses TRBV23-1 and TRBJ1-2; 9 bases fit TRBD1. TRBV23-1 is an ORF, with its function uncertain. The receptor comes from a woman between 18 and 30 years old who had recovered from COVID-19. The CDR3: CASSPSGQGIYGYTF. CDR3 coding DNA: TGCGCCAGCAGTCCGTCGGGACAGGGAATCTATGGCTACACCTTC.